The present T cell receptor (beta chain) was sequenced within a study of response to subunit inactivated influenza vaccine. The study, taken as a whole, reports: The authors suggested that every seasonal influenza vaccination recruits few new T cells.

In the case of this clonotype: Its target is not known.

TCRdb redid the calling of the RT-PCR reads with MiXCR, one entry per CDR3 protein. The repertoire consists of approximately 520,000 distinct CDR3 sequences, with roughly 25% occurring once and the leading ten covering 1.5% to 2%. The material was CD4+ T cells sorted from PBMCs, obtained around 5 days after vaccination. The clonotype was recovered from a man in his fifties who received an inactivated influenza vaccine.

CDR3 in DNA: TGTGCCAGCAGTGCGGACGGATACGAGCAGTACTTC. Amino acid sequence: CASSADGYEQYF. The J gene is TRBJ2-7, the V gene TRBV25-1, with unresolved D. The CDR3 length is 12 residues. V lost 4 bases and J 4 bases, leaving 8 bases between the germline ends. CDR1 and CDR2 (germline): MGHDK, SYGVNS.